The 4 T cell receptor beta chains below come from one sample, sequenced in a study of T cell repertoires in ileal Crohn's disease (dated by TCRdb to the late 2010s). The library was built by means of the immunoSEQ multiplex PCR assay. TCRdb took over this immuneACCESS table, retaining in-frame rearrangements with V and J assigned. Such tables are incomplete; in checked studies, under half of the missing clones stem from an unresolved V gene, and the remainder is unexplained. Across this sample there are approximately 13,000 clones, with around three quarters seen only once. The biggest ten clones account for almost 6% of the sample. The sample comprised ileal tissue. These receptor sequences come from an adult with Crohn's disease.

V gene TRBV30 combines with J gene TRBJ2-5; no definite D call. Between the trimmed V and J ends, which lost 0 bases and 4 bases, there was a span of 6 bases. The CDR3 runs 12 residues. Germline V lookup: CDR1 GTSNPN, CDR2 SVGIG (reference sequence). The DNA for the CDR3 is TGTGCCTGGAGTGTAAATGGAGAGACCCAGTACTTC. Translated: CAWSVNGETQYF.

The chain is built from TRBV28 and TRBJ1-1; D unresolved. The CDR3 consists of 12 residues. V was cut by 4 bases and J by 3 bases, with 6 bases left in between. Germline CDR1 reads MDHEN; CDR2 reads SYDVKM. The CDR3 here is CASSSLDTEAFF. The CDR3 nucleotides are TGTGCCAGCAGTTCGTTAGACACTGAAGCTTTCTTT.

The chain joins TRBV2 to TRBJ2-5; TRBD2 aligns across 13 bases. The CDR3 runs 18 residues. The V gene's germline CDR1 is SNHLY and CDR2 FYNNEI. J was trimmed by 0 bases and V by 4 bases; bases with no gene match: 8. Here the CDR3 reads CASSARRTSGGDQETQYF. The CDR3 DNA follows: TGTGCCAGCAGTGCCCGTCGGACTAGCGGGGGAGACCAAGAGACCCAGTACTTC.

The chain joins TRBV25-1 to TRBJ2-7, with D perhaps matching TRBD2 (6 bases). V was cut by 2 bases and J by 0 bases, with 14 bases left in between. This CDR3 is built from 16 residues. The germline V gene encodes CDR1 MGHDK and CDR2 SYGVNS. CDR3 DNA sequence: TGTGCCAGCAGTGAACCTGGGACTTACAACTCCTACGAGCAGTACTTC. Protein product: CASSEPGTYNSYEQYF.